This entry lists 27 T cell receptor beta chains sequenced from one sample in a study of blood T cells in healthy people across ages. With a J-beta primer mix and a sample-barcoded 5' primer, a second PCR ran about 6 to 11 cycles. One entry per CDR3 protein results from TCRdb running MiXCR on the 5' RACE reads. Of 1.5 million to 2 million distinct CDR3 sequences listed, more than 35% were seen once; the top ten hold roughly 24%. Source material: blood. These receptors were obtained from a human donor in good health.

This clonotype showed up many times. V is TRBV5-5 and J is TRBJ2-1, with TRBD2 matching over 8 bases. CDR1 and CDR2 (germline): SGHKS, YYEKEE (reference sequence). With V trimmed by 2 bases and J by 0 bases, 7 bases remained unmatched. This CDR3 comprises 17 residues. CDR3: CASSFRTSGGSYNEQFF. The CDR3 DNA reads as TGTGCCAGCAGCTTCAGAACAAGCGGGGGCTCCTACAATGAGCAGTTCTTC.

The chain uses TRBV20-1 and TRBJ2-2, with 10 bases lining up with TRBD2. Germline values: CDR1 DFQATT, CDR2 SNEGSKA (reference sequence). The CDR3 consists of 15 residues. V was clipped by 3 bases and J by 7 bases; unmatched bases: 8. In nucleotides, the CDR3 is TGCAGTGCTAGCCCGAGCGGGGGGGCTCTCGGGGAGCTGTTTTTT. Amino acid sequence: CSASPSGGALGELFF.

The V call is TRBV5-1, the J call TRBJ2-7, with 9 bases aligning to TRBD1. The CDR3 is 15 amino acids. With 4 bases clipped from V and 6 bases from J, the junction kept 11 bases outside the gene matches. Germline CDR1 reads SGHRS; CDR2 reads YFSETQ. In DNA form, the CDR3 reads TGCGCCAGCAGCGGAGGGACAGGGAATTACGCCGAGCAGTACTTC. Translated, it gives CASSGGTGNYAEQYF.

The CDR3 bases are TGTGCCAGCAGTTACTCGACTAGCGGGGAGTACCAAGAGACCCAGTACTTC. Its translation is CASSYSTSGEYQETQYF. J is TRBJ2-5 and V is TRBV6-2 or TRBV6-3; 11 bases line up with TRBD2. With V trimmed by 0 bases and J by 0 bases, 3 bases remained unmatched. This CDR3 comprises 17 residues. The germline V gene has CDR1 MNHEY and CDR2 SVGEGT.

This clonotype was recorded a few times. The chain recombines TRBV20-1 with TRBJ2-1; D assignment may be TRBD1 or TRBD2 (6 bases each). V was trimmed by 5 bases and J by 1 base, leaving 21 bases between them. Germline V gene data show CDR1 as DFQATT and CDR2 as SNEGSKA (reference sequence). The CDR3 extends over 17 amino acids. As DNA, the CDR3 is TGCAGTGCTGGAGGGACACCAGCTGAGAGTTCCTACAATGAGCAGTTCTTC. Amino acid sequence: CSAGGTPAESSYNEQFF.

To note about this clonotype: Sequence at one end of the junction differs from germline and may be a read error. The chain employs TRBV7-6 and TRBJ2-2; TRBD2 matches at 7 bases. In germline, CDR1 is SGHVS, CDR2 FNYEAQ. CDR3 size: 16 residues. CDR3 protein: CASSSAGPSYTEELFF. The CDR3 DNA reads TGTGCCAGCAGCTCAGCGGGGCCTTCATACACCGAGGAGCTGTTTTTT.

Of note for this clonotype: One end of the junction does not line up with germline, which may come from a read error. The V gene is TRBV10-3, the J gene TRBJ2-7; D possibly corresponds to TRBD1 (6 bases). Germline CDR1 is ENHRY and CDR2 is SYGVKD. There are 13 residues in the CDR3. CDR3 sequence (DNA): TGTGCCATCAGTGGGGACAAATCCTACGAGCGGTACTTC. Its translation: CAISGDKSYERYF.

The chain recombines TRBV7-8 with TRBJ2-1, with D maybe TRBD1 (6 bases). This CDR3 comprises 13 residues. V was shortened by 6 bases and J by 3 bases, with 9 bases between the two germline ends. Germline values: CDR1 SGHVS, CDR2 FQNEAQ. CDR3 sequence: CASRVDSYNEQFF. The CDR3 DNA reads as TGTGCCAGCAGGGTGGACAGCTACAATGAGCAGTTCTTC. Full variable domain (outside the CDR3, taken from reference TRBV7-8 and TRBJ2-1): GAGVSQSPRYKVAKRGQDVALRCDPISGHVSLFWYQQALGQGPEFLTYFQNEAQLDKSGLPSDRFFAERPEGSVSTLKIQRTQQEDSAVYLCASRVDSYNEQFFGPGTRLTVL.

This rearrangement joins TRBV4-2 to TRBJ2-4; D possibly uses TRBD1 or TRBD2 (6 bases each). The J call may be incorrect, as the DNA end agrees better with TRBJ2-7. Per the germline V gene, CDR1 is LGHNA and CDR2 is YNFKEQ. The CDR3 is 17 residues long. In nucleotides, the CDR3 is TGTGCCAGCAGCCCACACAGAGGGGGGACAATCGGGGACGAGCAGTACTTC. Translated, it gives CASSPHRGGTIGDEQYF.

This clonotype has a handful of counts. CDR3 sequence: CASAFGGQGNEQFF. For the CDR3, the DNA is TGTGCCAGCGCTTTCGGGGGGCAAGGCAATGAGCAGTTCTTC. V usage is TRBV2 and J usage is TRBJ2-1, with D maybe TRBD2 (7 bases). Trimming left V 8 bases short and J 6 bases short, with 17 bases between. The CDR3 has 14 amino acids. Germline V CDR1 and CDR2: SNHLY, FYNNEI.

This clonotype was recorded a few times. The J gene is TRBJ2-3, the V gene TRBV5-1, with a weak D call TRBD2 (5 bases). The CDR3 contains 14 residues. Deletions cut 0 bases from V and 4 bases from J, with 9 bases between. Germline V gene sequence: CDR1 SGHRS, CDR2 YFSETQ. CDR3 sequence: CASSLGSGSDTQYF. The CDR3 DNA sequence: TGCGCCAGCAGCTTGGGGAGCGGATCAGATACGCAGTATTTT.

Points on this clonotype: Since a much larger clone is just one base distant, this may be a read error. The genes are TRBV29-1 and TRBJ2-5; 7 bases are shared with TRBD1. Unmatched junction bases numbered 5, after V lost 5 bases and J lost 2 bases. The CDR3 spans 13 residues. Germline V gives CDR1 SQVTM, CDR2 ANQGSEA. DNA of the CDR3: TGCAGCGTTCCCTGGGACAGTCAAGAGACCCAGTACTTC. It is translated as CSVPWDSQETQYF.

As for this clonotype: A read error may account for a junction end that differs from germline. The V gene is TRBV12-5, the J gene TRBJ2-6; either TRBD1 or TRBD2 may supply D (5 bases each). The germline V gene has CDR1 LGHNT and CDR2 FRNRAP. The CDR3 loop spans 17 amino acids. The CDR3 DNA is TGTGCTAGTGGCCCGGGGTGGGGGAATGCTGGGGCCAACGTCCCGACTTTC. Translating it yields CASGPGWGNAGANVPTF.

The sample holds a few counts of this clonotype. This chain joins TRBV3-1 and TRBJ2-5, with TRBD2 matching over 9 bases. The CDR3 runs 15 residues. Germline V gene data show CDR1 as LGHDT and CDR2 as YNNKEL (reference sequence). The V and J ends lost 2 bases and 4 bases, in that order; junction bases with no gene match: 5. The CDR3 DNA reads as TGTGCCAGCAGCCAAATAGCGGGGGAGAGAGAGACCCAGTACTTC. Translated: CASSQIAGERETQYF.

The chain combines TRBV25-1 with TRBJ2-3, with D possibly matching TRBD2 (7 bases). This CDR3 has 16 amino acids. V gave up 5 bases and J gave up 3 bases, with 18 bases separating them. CDR1 MGHDK and CDR2 SYGVNS come from the germline V gene. CDR3 sequence: CASSPPPGGPTDTQYF. Written as DNA, the CDR3 is TGTGCCAGCAGTCCACCCCCCGGGGGGCCGACAGATACGCAGTATTTT.

J is TRBJ1-1 and V is TRBV30; D is ambiguous. The length of the CDR3 is 15 residues. The germline V and J ends were trimmed by 3 bases and 4 bases, with 18 bases remaining between them. Germline-derived CDR1 and CDR2 are GTSNPN and SVGIG (reference sequence). The CDR3 bases are TGTGCCTGGAGCGGAGAATACGGAGGAGCCACTGAAGCTTTCTTT. This gives the protein CAWSGEYGGATEAFF.

The rearrangement joins TRBV7-2 to TRBJ2-1, with D possibly TRBD2 on 6 matching bases. The CDR3 has 14 amino acids. Trimming left V 1 base short and J 10 bases short, with 14 bases between. Germline CDR1 reads SGHTA; CDR2 reads FQGNSA. The CDR3 DNA is TGTGCCAGCAGCTTAGGAGGGAGGCTGGGGGAGCAGTTCTTC. Translated, it gives CASSLGGRLGEQFF. The full variable domain, with the rest looked up from reference TRBV7-2 and TRBJ2-1, is GAGVSQSPSNKVTEKGKDVELRCDPISGHTALYWYRQSLGQGLEFLIYFQGNSAPDKSGLPSDRFSAERTGGSVSTLTIQRTQQEDSAVYLCASSLGGRLGEQFFGPGTRLTVL.

The chain is built from TRBV4-3 and TRBJ2-3; tentative D call: TRBD1 (6 bases). The germline V and J ends were trimmed by 0 bases and 0 bases, with 13 bases remaining between them. Germline values: CDR1 LGHNA, CDR2 YSLEER. The CDR3 totals 17 residues. In DNA form, the CDR3 reads TGCGCCAGCAGCCAAGACCCCGGGACAACTAGCACAGATACGCAGTATTTT. It yields the protein CASSQDPGTTSTDTQYF.

The V gene is TRBV6-6, the J gene TRBJ2-1; D is undetermined. Germline CDR1 and CDR2: MNHNY and SVGAGI (reference sequence). The CDR3 spans 15 residues. The V and J ends lost 0 bases and 4 bases respectively, with 10 bases between them. Here the CDR3 DNA reads TGTGCCAGCAGTTACTCCTCGCCGACTTACAATGAGCAGTTCTTC. Residues: CASSYSSPTYNEQFF.

This clonotype was seen a few times. The gene calls are TRBV20-1 and TRBJ1-4; the D is unclear. V was clipped by 4 bases and J by 5 bases, with 14 bases between them. The CDR3 is 14 amino acids. CDR1 is DFQATT, CDR2 SNEGSKA, per germline (reference sequence). This CDR3 reads CSANAPVRNEKLFF. In nucleotides, the CDR3 is TGCAGTGCTAATGCCCCCGTTAGAAATGAAAAACTGTTTTTT.

This clonotype was found a few times. The chain combines TRBV27 with TRBJ1-4, with D hard to call. Germline V gene sequence: CDR1 MNHEY, CDR2 SMNVEV (reference sequence). V gave up 9 bases and J gave up 8 bases, with 4 bases separating them. The CDR3 covers 9 residues. CDR3 DNA: TGTGCCAGTGAAGAAAAACTGTTTTTT. Translated: CASEEKLFF.

The chain couples TRBV28 to TRBJ2-7; tentative D call: TRBD2 (5 bases). Germline CDR1 MDHEN, CDR2 SYDVKM. The germline V and J ends were trimmed by 7 bases and 2 bases, with 12 bases remaining between them. The length of the CDR3 is 13 residues. CDR3 DNA: TGTGCCAGCACCCAGACGGGGACCTACGAGCAGTACTTC. Amino acids: CASTQTGTYEQYF.

This clonotype has only a few counts. V usage is TRBV7-2 and J usage is TRBJ2-5, with 8 bases that match TRBD1. The CDR3 spans 16 residues. Germline V gives CDR1 SGHTA, CDR2 FQGNSA. V shed 4 bases, J shed 11 bases, and the junction held 18 bases outside the gene matches. CDR3 nucleotide sequence: TGTGCCAGCAGCTCACAGGGGGGTCTAACGACCTATGAGCAGTACTTC. Translation gives CASSSQGGLTTYEQYF. The full variable domain, its missing parts supplied by reference TRBV7-2 and TRBJ2-5, is GAGVSQSPSNKVTEKGKDVELRCDPISGHTALYWYRQSLGQGLEFLIYFQGNSAPDKSGLPSDRFSAERTGGSVSTLTIQRTQQEDSAVYLCASSSQGGLTTYEQYFGPGTRLLVL.

The gene calls are TRBV10-3 and TRBJ2-1; D remains ambiguous. V gave up 9 bases and J gave up 8 bases, with 14 bases separating them. The CDR3 covers 12 residues. From germline, CDR1 is ENHRY and CDR2 SYGVKD. The CDR3 DNA follows: TGTGCCATTTCACCGACTGTTGATGAGCAGTTCTTC. Protein sequence: CAISPTVDEQFF.

The rearrangement joins TRBV6-5 to TRBJ2-3; 9 bases line up with TRBD2. The CDR3 sequence is 15 residues long. Losses at the gene ends were 8 bases for V and 6 bases for J; bases not matched to a gene: 12. The germline gives CDR1 MNHEY, CDR2 SVGAGI. CDR3 coding DNA: TGTGCCAGCGGGGATAGCGGGGGAGTTCTTGATACGCAGTATTTT. As protein: CASGDSGGVLDTQYF.

The genes are TRBV20-1 and TRBJ2-4; D possibly corresponds to TRBD1 (5 bases). CDR3 length: 12 residues. The germline CDR1 and CDR2 sequences are DFQATT and SNEGSKA (reference sequence). This CDR3 is CRALLDSQKQYF. Here the CDR3 DNA reads TGCAGGGCCCTCCTTGACAGTCAGAAGCAGTACTTC.

The table lists this clonotype with a few counts. J is TRBJ2-3 and V is TRBV5-1; D gene ambiguous. CDR1 and CDR2 (germline): SGHRS, YFSETQ. V lost 0 bases and J lost 1, with 6 bases in between. CDR3 length equals 14 residues. The CDR3 here is CASSLDIGTDTQYF. The CDR3 DNA follows: TGCGCCAGCAGCTTGGACATCGGCACAGATACGCAGTATTTT.